These 28 T cell receptor beta chains were sequenced from one sample in a study of shared clonotypes between healthy human individuals. Clones were read by immunoSEQ multiplex PCR, and TCRdb kept only the in-frame ones, dropping some. The table has roughly 1,600,000 clones, approximately 98.5% seen once; the top ten hold roughly 0.36%. The source material was naive CD4+ T cells sorted from blood. Subset of the sample: CD45RA+ positively selected. These receptors came from a man aged 25 to 40 in good health.

The chain couples TRBV7-2 to TRBJ1-2; 8 bases match TRBD1. Per the germline V gene, CDR1 is SGHTA and CDR2 is FQGNSA. There are 14 residues in the CDR3. V was clipped by 5 bases and J by 7 bases; unmatched bases: 9. The CDR3 region is CASSQSQGASGYTF. The CDR3 nucleotides are TGTGCCAGCAGCCAGTCCCAGGGGGCAAGTGGCTACACCTTC.

With respect to this clone: Other nucleotide sequences in the sample specify the same CDR3. The genes are TRBV5-1 and TRBJ1-4, with a weak D call TRBD1 (5 bases). Germline V gene sequence: CDR1 SGHRS, CDR2 YFSETQ. Deletions cut 2 bases from V and 5 bases from J, with 13 bases between. The CDR3 has 15 residues. CDR3 loop: CASSLRQGQNEKLFF. The CDR3 DNA sequence: TGCGCCAGCAGCTTACGTCAGGGCCAGAATGAAAAACTGTTTTTT.

The J gene is TRBJ2-7, the V gene TRBV5-8, with 10 bases aligning to TRBD2. The CDR3 totals 18 residues. Trimming removed 0 bases from V and 3 bases from J; junction bases left unmatched: 12. Germline values: CDR1 SGHTS, CDR2 YDEGEE. CDR3 in amino acids: CASSLGGTASGRLYEQYF. The DNA for the CDR3 is TGTGCCAGCAGCTTGGGGGGGACGGCTAGCGGGAGACTCTACGAGCAGTACTTC. Together with reference TRBV5-8 and TRBJ2-7, the CDR3 gives the full variable domain: EAGVTQSPTHLIKTRGQQATLRCSPISGHTSVYWYQQALGLGLQFLLWYDEGEERNRGNFPPRFSGRQFPNYSSELNVNALELEDSALYLCASSLGGTASGRLYEQYFGPGTRLTVT.

The rearrangement joins TRBV5-1 to TRBJ1-4, with D unclear. In germline, CDR1 is SGHRS, CDR2 YFSETQ. The V end was cut by 3 bases, the J end by 6 bases, with 15 bases between. The CDR3 runs to 15 residues. CDR3 sequence reads: CASSSSSRVDEKLFF. Here the CDR3 DNA reads TGCGCCAGCAGCTCTTCTTCAAGGGTGGATGAAAAACTGTTTTTT.

The V call is TRBV29-1, the J call TRBJ2-1, with 11 bases that match TRBD2. Germline values: CDR1 SQVTM, CDR2 ANQGSEA. After removal of 6 bases from V and 1 base from J, the junction contained 14 bases not matched to a gene. The CDR3 consists of 18 residues. The CDR3 nucleotides read TGCAGCGTCGTTGGGACTAGCGGTTGGGGGAGTTCCTACAATGAGCAGTTCTTC. Amino acids: CSVVGTSGWGSSYNEQFF.

This chain connects TRBV27 to TRBJ2-1; 10 positions agree with TRBD2. The CDR3 extends over 15 amino acids. In germline, CDR1 is MNHEY, CDR2 SMNVEV (reference sequence). J was trimmed by 3 bases and V by 8 bases; bases with no gene match: 7. CDR3 protein: CASRPLAGDYNEQFF. In DNA form, the CDR3 reads TGTGCCAGCCGTCCCCTAGCGGGAGACTACAATGAGCAGTTCTTC.

J is TRBJ1-2 and V is TRBV25-1; D might be TRBD1 (5 bases). Germline-derived CDR1 and CDR2 are MGHDK and SYGVNS. V dropped 1 base and J dropped 4 bases, with 10 bases sitting between them. CDR3 length equals 14 residues. This CDR3 is CASSEWGGVYGYTF. The CDR3 bases are TGTGCCAGCAGTGAATGGGGAGGGGTCTATGGCTACACCTTC.

To note about this clone: Other nucleotide sequences from this sample produce the same CDR3. The J gene is TRBJ2-7, the V gene TRBV28; D uncertain. In germline, CDR1 is MDHEN, CDR2 SYDVKM. The CDR3 has 12 amino acids. V was cut by 3 bases and J by 4 bases, with 7 bases left in between. The CDR3 DNA reads as TGTGCCAGCAGTTTGTCCAGATACGAGCAGTACTTC. It is translated as CASSLSRYEQYF.

For this clone: At one end the junction does not follow the germline gene, possibly because of a read error. CDR3 loop: CASSLAIAGEQFF. The DNA for the CDR3 is TGTGCTAGCAGCTTAGCGATAGCGGGCGAGCAGTTCTTC. The chain employs TRBV7-7 and TRBJ2-1, with 7 bases aligning to TRBD2. Germline V gene sequence: CDR1 SSHAT, CDR2 FNYEAQ (reference sequence). The CDR3 is made up of 13 amino acids. Using reference TRBV7-7 and TRBJ2-1 for the parts outside the CDR3, the full variable domain is GAGVSQSPRYKVTKRGQDVTLRCDPISSHATLYWYQQALGQGPEFLTYFNYEAQPDKSGLPSDRFSAERPEGSISTLTIQRTEQRDSAMYRCASSLAIAGEQFFGPGTRLTVL.

V and J are TRBV29-1 and TRBJ2-5; the D gene is possibly TRBD1 (6 bases). The CDR3 spans 13 residues. The V gene's germline CDR1 is SQVTM and CDR2 ANQGSEA. V shed 7 bases and J shed 4 bases, with 16 bases lying between them. CDR3 coding DNA: TGCAGCGGATACCGGGACACAAGAGAGACCCAGTACTTC. It translates to CSGYRDTRETQYF.

This clone has a single count. J is TRBJ2-5 and V is TRBV11-2; 9 bases align to TRBD1. This CDR3 is 16 amino acids long. The V gene end was trimmed by 5 bases and the J gene end by 3 bases; junction bases not matched to a gene: 10. The germline V gene encodes CDR1 SGHAT and CDR2 FQNNGV. In DNA, the CDR3 is TGTGCCAGCAGCCCGAATACAGGGGGCCGGGAAGAGACCCAGTACTTC. This gives the protein CASSPNTGGREETQYF.

This chain's CDR3 is CASSSGLGEETQYF. DNA for the CDR3: TGCGCCAGCAGCTCGGGACTAGGGGAAGAGACCCAGTACTTC. V and J are TRBV5-1 and TRBJ2-5; TRBD2 matches 8 bases. The J segment lost 3 bases and the V segment lost 3 bases, leaving 4 bases of the junction unmatched. Germline CDR1 and CDR2: SGHRS and YFSETQ. This CDR3 is 14 amino acids long.

CDR3 nucleotide sequence: TGTGCCAGCAGCTGGACTAGCGGGACTTACACCGGGGAGCTGTTTTTT. It codes for CASSWTSGTYTGELFF. V gene TRBV7-2 combines with J gene TRBJ2-2; 12 bases align to TRBD2. Germline V gene lookup returns CDR1 SGHTA and CDR2 FQGNSA. V shed 4 bases and J 3 bases; nucleotides not matched to a gene: 3. The CDR3 loop spans 16 amino acids. Supplemented by reference TRBV7-2 and TRBJ2-2, the full variable domain reads GAGVSQSPSNKVTEKGKDVELRCDPISGHTALYWYRQSLGQGLEFLIYFQGNSAPDKSGLPSDRFSAERTGGSVSTLTIQRTQQEDSAVYLCASSWTSGTYTGELFFGEGSRLTVL.

The chain links TRBV11-2 to TRBJ2-3; no clear D gene. The CDR3 totals 15 residues. V lost 0 bases, J lost 0 bases, and 7 bases lay in between. Germline lookup yields CDR1 SGHAT and CDR2 FQNNGV. The CDR3 DNA is TGTGCCAGCAGCTTAGATCGATCCAGCACAGATACGCAGTATTTT. As protein: CASSLDRSSTDTQYF. The full variable domain, in which reference TRBV11-2 and TRBJ2-3 provide the parts outside the CDR3, is EAGVAQSPRYKIIEKRQSVAFWCNPISGHATLYWYQQILGQGPKLLIQFQNNGVVDDSQLPKDRFSAERLKGVDSTLKIQPAKLEDSAVYLCASSLDRSSTDTQYFGPGTRLTVL.

The rearrangement joins TRBV7-3 to TRBJ1-1; 9 nucleotides agree with TRBD1. This CDR3 has 14 amino acids. CDR1 and CDR2 (germline): SGHTA, FQGTGA. The trim removed 5 bases at V and 10 bases at J, leaving 11 bases unmatched. Here the CDR3 reads CASSMSGTGSGAFF. Here the CDR3 DNA reads TGTGCCAGCAGCATGAGTGGGACAGGGAGTGGAGCTTTCTTT.

CDR3 region: CASSLLLAGLTPQETQYF. The CDR3 coding sequence is TGTGCCAGCAGCTTACTTCTAGCGGGACTAACGCCACAAGAGACCCAGTACTTC. This chain links TRBV7-9 with TRBJ2-5, with TRBD2 matching over 9 bases. Per germline, CDR1 SEHNR and CDR2 FQNEAQ (reference sequence). The CDR3 has 18 amino acids. The J segment lost 2 bases and the V segment lost 2 bases, leaving 12 bases of the junction unmatched.

On this clone: This specimen includes other DNA sequences encoding the same CDR3. This chain links TRBV29-1 with TRBJ2-7, with 10 nucleotides matching TRBD1. Germline lookup yields CDR1 SQVTM and CDR2 ANQGSEA. With V trimmed by 4 bases and J by 5 bases, 2 bases remained unmatched. CDR3 length: 12 amino acids. In DNA, the CDR3 is TGCAGCGTTGGGACAGGGGGGGACGAGCAGTACTTC. The encoded protein is CSVGTGGDEQYF.

This chain joins TRBV5-1 and TRBJ2-2, with D perhaps TRBD1 or TRBD2 (5 bases each). The germline gives CDR1 SGHRS, CDR2 YFSETQ. This CDR3 is built from 14 residues. Trimming left V 4 bases short and J 4 bases short, with 11 bases between. The CDR3 bases are TGCGCCAGCAGCCTCCGGGACCCCACCGGGGAGCTGTTTTTT. The encoded protein is CASSLRDPTGELFF.

This clone has only one observation. This chain joins TRBV5-1 and TRBJ1-1; the D gene is possibly TRBD1 (5 bases). V dropped 1 base and J dropped 4 bases, with 17 bases sitting between them. The CDR3 length is 16 residues. Germline V gene data show CDR1 as SGHRS and CDR2 as YFSETQ. The CDR3 loop reads CASSLNGGKGITEAFF. In nucleotides, the CDR3 is TGCGCCAGCAGCTTGAATGGGGGAAAGGGAATCACTGAAGCTTTCTTT.

The rearrangement joins TRBV5-1 to TRBJ1-3; 7 positions match TRBD1. Looked up from germline, CDR1 is SGHRS and CDR2 is YFSETQ. The CDR3 contains 16 residues. V was clipped by 4 bases and J by 2 bases; unmatched bases: 9. CDR3 in amino acids: CASSPDRERAGNTIYF. In nucleotides, the CDR3 is TGCGCCAGCAGCCCTGACAGGGAGAGGGCTGGAAACACCATATATTTT. Full variable domain (missing parts from reference TRBV5-1 and TRBJ1-3): KAGVTQTPRYLIKTRGQQVTLSCSPISGHRSVSWYQQTPGQGLQFLFEYFSETQRNKGNFPGRFSGRQFSNSRSEMNVSTLELGDSALYLCASSPDRERAGNTIYFGEGSWLTVV.

The chain combines TRBV5-4 with TRBJ2-7; 8 bases are shared with TRBD1. V trimming: 6 bases; J trimming: 5 bases; junction bases outside the gene matches: 7. The CDR3 spans 13 residues. CDR1 is SGHNT and CDR2 is YYREEE in the germline V gene (reference sequence). The CDR3 nucleotides are TGTGCCAGCACAGGGGGCGCAGAGAACGAGCAGTACTTC. This sequence encodes CASTGGAENEQYF.

The CDR3 is CARPETGAWGNTGELFF. CDR3 sequence (DNA): TGTGCCAGACCCGAGACAGGAGCCTGGGGGAACACCGGGGAGCTGTTTTTT. The V gene is TRBV9, the J gene TRBJ2-2; D possibly corresponds to TRBD1 (6 bases). V gave up 8 bases and J gave up 1 base, with 21 bases separating them. Germline CDR1 SGDLS, CDR2 YYNGEE. CDR3 size: 17 residues. Filled out from reference TRBV9 and TRBJ2-2, the complete variable domain reads DSGVTQTPKHLITATGQRVTLRCSPRSGDLSVYWYQQSLDQGLQFLIQYYNGEERAKGNILERFSAQQFPDLHSELNLSSLELGDSALYFCARPETGAWGNTGELFFGEGSRLTVL.

The chain combines TRBV7-9 with TRBJ2-2; 11 bases are a match to TRBD2. The J segment lost 4 bases and the V segment lost 1 base, leaving 5 bases of the junction unmatched. Germline lookup yields CDR1 SEHNR and CDR2 FQNEAQ (reference sequence). This CDR3 spans 17 amino acids. This chain's CDR3 is CASSLGSLAGATGELFF. The CDR3 nucleotides are TGTGCCAGCAGCTTAGGGTCACTAGCGGGAGCCACCGGGGAGCTGTTTTTT.

This sequence joins TRBV28 and TRBJ2-7; D is undetermined. V was cut by 5 bases and J by 4 bases, with 18 bases left in between. The CDR3 consists of 15 residues. The germline gives CDR1 MDHEN, CDR2 SYDVKM. The DNA of the CDR3 is TGTGCCAGCAGTCCTGTTCCTCCCGGTACTTACGAGCAGTACTTC. Its protein product is CASSPVPPGTYEQYF.

The chain combines TRBV5-6 with TRBJ2-3; either TRBD1 or TRBD2 may supply D (5 bases each). Germline values: CDR1 SGHDT, CDR2 YYEEEE. CDR3 length equals 16 residues. V lost 4 bases and J lost 0, with 15 bases in between. DNA of the CDR3: TGTGCCAGCAGCACCGGGGCGGTGAGAAGCACAGATACGCAGTATTTT. Protein: CASSTGAVRSTDTQYF. The entire variable domain, with the rest obtained from reference TRBV5-6 and TRBJ2-3, is as follows: DAGVTQSPTHLIKTRGQQVTLRCSPKSGHDTVSWYQQALGQGPQFIFQYYEEEERQRGNFPDRFSGHQFPNYSSELNVNALLLGDSALYLCASSTGAVRSTDTQYFGPGTRLTVL.

The rearrangement links TRBV19 to TRBJ2-7; 7 nucleotides line up with TRBD1. V was clipped by 5 bases and J by 6 bases; unmatched bases: 13. The CDR3 runs to 15 residues. Germline CDR1 reads LNHDA; CDR2 reads SQIVND (reference sequence). CDR3: CASSPRQGTLFEQYF. Written as DNA, the CDR3 is TGTGCCAGTAGTCCCAGACAGGGTACACTCTTCGAGCAGTACTTC.

The chain joins TRBV18 to TRBJ1-1, with 7 positions matching TRBD1. CDR1 is KGHSH, CDR2 LQKENI, per germline. This CDR3 has 15 amino acids. Trimming at V came to 3 bases and at J to 3 bases, leaving 7 bases not matched to a gene. Written as DNA, the CDR3 is TGTGCCAGCTCACCGACGACAGGGCCGGACACTGAAGCTTTCTTT. This translates into CASSPTTGPDTEAFF.

This clone was seen only once. Other nucleotide sequences in the sample specify the same CDR3. CDR3 nucleotide sequence: TGTGCCTGGAGTGTCTTAAGCACAGATACGCAGTATTTT. Its protein is CAWSVLSTDTQYF. This sequence joins TRBV30 and TRBJ2-3; no clear D. CDR3 length equals 13 residues. Per germline, CDR1 GTSNPN and CDR2 SVGIG (reference sequence). V was pared by 0 bases and J by 0 bases, with 4 bases between.